Only a few counts were recorded for the clone carrying this T cell receptor (beta chain). The target antigen is unknown. The observed sequence ends 3 residues before the CDR3 terminus, with the missing tail filled in from the germline J gene. This sample is part of a study of T cell clonality in common variable immunodeficiency. Points from the study as a whole: Fewer deletions and N-nucleotide insertions were reportedly seen in common variable immunodeficiency TCR beta sequences.

The data were produced by immunoSEQ multiplex PCR, yet TCRdb's version contains in-frame clones alone and is incomplete. The table lists about 37,000 clones, with no singletons. CDR3 length equals 15 residues. Germline V CDR1 and CDR2: SGHTA, FQGNSA. This chain links TRBV7-2 with TRBJ1-2; 12 bases agree with TRBD1. The receptor was derived from a person aged 18 to 70 in good health. The material sequenced was peripheral blood mononuclear cells. The CDR3 reads CASSVGQGAFNDYTF. The CDR3 bases that were read are TGTGCCAGCAGCGTGGGACAGGGGGCTTTTAATGAC.